This note documents a single T cell receptor beta chain sequence. Germline V gene data show CDR1 as LGHNA and CDR2 as YSLEER. The CDR3 extends over 13 amino acids. The V end was cut by 0 bases, the J end by 8 bases, with 10 bases between. Repertoires were generated with immunoSEQ multiplex PCR, while TCRdb's copy carries only in-frame clones and drops some. The table has roughly 52,000 clones, 95% seen once; the top ten hold nearly 2.5%. This sample stems from a study of control samples from healthy donors and cancer patients. This clonotype was sampled from a man aged 25 to 40 in good health. Source material: blood. V usage is TRBV4-3 and J usage is TRBJ1-2, with TRBD1 as a possible D gene (5 bases). CDR3 nucleotide sequence: TGCGCCAGCAGCCAAGAAAGGGGTTACGGCTACACCTTC. Translated: CASSQERGYGYTF.